These T cell receptor beta chains were read from a single sample in a study of beta chain features in type 1 diabetes. Only in-frame clones appear in the TCRdb table, and some are missing; sequencing was by immunoSEQ multiplex PCR. Of about 650,000 clones in the sample, roughly an eighth were seen once. Sequencing input: naive CD4+ T cells from blood. These receptors were taken from a man younger than 45 with type 1 diabetes. CDR3s include the opening cysteine and the closing phenylalanine or tryptophan. The D gene is left open where the match is weak. Not all rows give a size; the values are once, few, many and, for expanded clones, a class.

>TRBD2|TRBV10-3|TRBJ2-3|few
CAISGLAGGTDTQYF
TGTGCCATCAGCGGACTAGCGGGGGGCACAGATACGCAGTATTTT
>-|TRBV14|TRBJ2-5|once
CASSQSPAGTQYF
TGTGCCAGCAGCCAAAGTCCTGCGGGGACCCAGTACTTC
>-|TRBV4-2|TRBJ1-6|few
CASSPTPGGHNSPLHF
TGTGCCAGCAGCCCAACTCCCGGGGGTCATAATTCACCCCTCCACTTT
>TRBD1|TRBV7-2|TRBJ2-7|-
CASSRRDRVGDEQYF
TGTGCCAGCAGCCGCCGGGACAGGGTCGGCGACGAGCAGTACTTC
>-|TRBV14|TRBJ2-7|-
CASSQDLWPGPGLEQYF
TGTGCCAGCAGCCAAGATCTTTGGCCAGGGCCAGGGCTCGAGCAGTACTTC
>-|TRBV30|TRBJ1-6|few
CAWSQNPGQRNSPLHF
TGTGCCTGGAGTCAAAATCCGGGACAAAGGAATTCACCCCTCCACTTT
>-|TRBV13|TRBJ1-2|few
CASSRESNYGYTF
TGTGCCAGCAGCAGGGAGTCCAACTATGGCTACACCTTC
>-|TRBV7-9|TRBJ1-5|-
CASSRDNQPQHF
TGTGCCAGCAGCCGGGACAATCAGCCCCAGCATTTT
>-|TRBV9|TRBJ2-4|-
CASSVGGEGSNIQYF
TGTGCCAGCAGCGTAGGAGGCGAGGGTTCAAACATTCAGTACTTC
>-|TRBV9|TRBJ1-6|-
CASSGPSGDSPLHF
TGTGCCAGCAGCGGCCCGTCCGGGGATTCACCCCTCCACTTT
>-|TRBV11-1|TRBJ1-1|-
CASSLELSEAFF
TGTGCCAGCAGCTTAGAATTATCTGAAGCTTTCTTT
>-|TRBV6-6|TRBJ2-7|few
CASMGGNRNYEQYF
TGTGCCAGCATGGGGGGTAACCGCAACTACGAGCAGTACTTC
>-|TRBV19|TRBJ1-1|-
CASSVQGGGTEAFF
TGTGCCAGTAGTGTACAGGGCGGAGGCACTGAAGCTTTCTTT
>TRBD1|TRBV6-1|TRBJ2-5|few
CASSPTGQGETQYF
TGTGCCAGCAGTCCTACCGGACAGGGAGAGACCCAGTACTTC
>TRBD1|TRBV27|TRBJ1-2|-
CASSPTGGYYGYTF
TGTGCCAGCAGTCCCACAGGGGGCTACTATGGCTACACCTTC
>TRBD1|TRBV5-5|TRBJ2-7|-
CASSSWTGPYEQYF
TGTGCCAGCAGCTCCTGGACAGGGCCCTACGAGCAGTACTTC
>TRBD1|TRBV11-2|TRBJ2-2|few
CASSLRTGDIAGELFF
TGTGCCAGCAGCTTGCGGACAGGGGATATTGCCGGGGAGCTGTTTTTT
>-|TRBV30|TRBJ1-2|-
CAWSPQEYGYTF
TGTGCCTGGAGTCCTCAAGAATATGGCTACACCTTC
>-|TRBV6-5|TRBJ2-1|few
CASSYQASGTYNEQFF
TGTGCCAGCAGTTATCAAGCCAGCGGTACCTACAATGAGCAGTTCTTC
>-|TRBV4-3|TRBJ1-1|-
CASSQDGSGITEAFF
TGCGCCAGCAGCCAAGATGGCAGTGGGATCACTGAAGCTTTCTTT
>-|TRBV7-2|TRBJ2-3|-
CASSRRDSPGTDTQYF
TGTGCCAGCAGCCGAAGGGACTCCCCCGGCACAGATACGCAGTATTTT
>TRBD1|TRBV7-9|TRBJ2-7|-
CASSRGQGPYEQYF
TGTGCCAGCAGCCGGGGACAGGGTCCGTACGAGCAGTACTTC
>-|TRBV19|TRBJ1-6|-
CASSIHAKEGSPLHF
TGTGCCAGTAGTATCCATGCAAAAGAGGGATCACCCCTCCACTTT